The rows below give T cell receptor beta chains drawn from one sample of a study of cytomegalovirus exposure and HLA in healthy donors. The table came from immunoSEQ multiplex PCR; TCRdb's copy has only in-frame clones and leaves some out. This sample carries roughly 93,000 clones, around two thirds of them seen once, and the ten largest clones take around 1.8%. Material for sequencing was PBMCs. The receptor set was obtained from a male donor in good health and CMV-seronegative. The CDR3 runs from the conserved cysteine through the conserved F or W. D genes are given only for firm matches. The size of a clone is reported for some rows only, either as once, few or many, or as a class for expanded clones.

clone_size: -
d_call: -
v_call: TRBV7-9
j_call: TRBJ2-7
cdr3_nt: TGTGCCAGCAGCTCCTTTGACGAGCAGTACTTC
cdr3_aa: CASSSFDEQYF

clone_size: -
d_call: -
v_call: TRBV18
j_call: TRBJ1-2
cdr3_nt: TGTGCCAGCTCACCGAGAGGGGAGGGTGGCTACACCTTC
cdr3_aa: CASSPRGEGGYTF

clone_size: -
d_call: TRBD1
v_call: TRBV19
j_call: TRBJ2-7
cdr3_nt: TGTGCCAGTAGTACCAAACCTCCGGGACAGGGCATCTACGAGCAGTACTTC
cdr3_aa: CASSTKPPGQGIYEQYF

clone_size: -
d_call: TRBD2
v_call: TRBV10-2
j_call: TRBJ2-2
cdr3_nt: TGCGCCGCTGGGAGGGGAGTGGCCGGGGAGCTGTTTTTT
cdr3_aa: CAAGRGVAGELFF

clone_size: -
d_call: -
v_call: TRBV4-1
j_call: TRBJ2-7
cdr3_nt: TGCGCCAGCAGCCAAGCAGGGGCTGCCTACGAGCAGTACTTC
cdr3_aa: CASSQAGAAYEQYF

clone_size: -
d_call: -
v_call: TRBV7-2
j_call: TRBJ2-4
cdr3_nt: TGTGCCAGCAGCCCGCTAGAATTTGGCATTCAGTACTTC
cdr3_aa: CASSPLEFGIQYF

clone_size: -
d_call: TRBD2
v_call: TRBV7-7
j_call: TRBJ2-2
cdr3_nt: TGTGCCAGCAGCTTAAACCTAGCGGGAGTACCTGGGGAGCTGTTTTTT
cdr3_aa: CASSLNLAGVPGELFF

clone_size: once
d_call: -
v_call: TRBV5-1
j_call: TRBJ2-1
cdr3_nt: TGCGCCAGCAGCTTTACAGGGAGGGGATACAATGAGCAGTTCTTC
cdr3_aa: CASSFTGRGYNEQFF

clone_size: few
d_call: TRBD2
v_call: TRBV7-2
j_call: TRBJ2-3
cdr3_nt: TGTGCCAGCAGCTTAGAACTAGCGGGAGGCTGGGATACGCAGTATTTT
cdr3_aa: CASSLELAGGWDTQYF

clone_size: -
d_call: TRBD1
v_call: TRBV28
j_call: TRBJ1-5
cdr3_nt: TGTGCCAGCAGCCATCACAGGGGGAGCAATCAGCCCCAGCATTTT
cdr3_aa: CASSHHRGSNQPQHF

clone_size: once
d_call: -
v_call: TRBV30
j_call: TRBJ1-1
cdr3_nt: TGTGCCTGGCAACAGGAGATGAACACTGAAGCTTTCTTT
cdr3_aa: CAWQQEMNTEAFF

clone_size: -
d_call: -
v_call: TRBV2
j_call: TRBJ2-1
cdr3_nt: TGTGCCAGCAGTGAAGTAGTTGAGCAGTTCTTC
cdr3_aa: CASSEVVEQFF

clone_size: -
d_call: TRBD1
v_call: TRBV7-9
j_call: TRBJ1-3
cdr3_nt: TGTGCCAGCAGCCCGCCAACAGGGGTAGGAGGAAACACCATATATTTT
cdr3_aa: CASSPPTGVGGNTIYF

clone_size: -
d_call: -
v_call: TRBV4-1
j_call: TRBJ2-1
cdr3_nt: TGCGCCAGCAGCCAAGGATTAGGACTAGGGTGGACAGCCCGATACAATGAGCAGTTCTTC
cdr3_aa: CASSQGLGLGWTARYNEQFF

clone_size: -
d_call: -
v_call: TRBV5-4
j_call: TRBJ2-7
cdr3_nt: TGTGCCAGCAGCCCCGGGGGAAGCTCCCTCTACGAGCAGTACTTC
cdr3_aa: CASSPGGSSLYEQYF

clone_size: -
d_call: -
v_call: TRBV2
j_call: TRBJ2-7
cdr3_nt: TGTGCCAGCAGTGGGGGGCAGGGAGAGCACGAGCAGTACTTC
cdr3_aa: CASSGGQGEHEQYF

clone_size: -
d_call: -
v_call: TRBV5-5
j_call: TRBJ1-2
cdr3_nt: TGTGCCAGCAGCGGGGGGGGGCCTGGAATTAACTATGGCTACACCTTC
cdr3_aa: CASSGGGPGINYGYTF